This T cell receptor (beta chain) was retrieved from a study of blood T cell repertoires in COVID-19. Overall study context: Researchers got acute and convalescent COVID-19 samples from the United States, Italy and Spain. T cells, B-cell-depleted T cells, or PBMCs supplied cDNA or gDNA.

V gave up 1 base and J gave up 8 bases; unmatched junction bases: 5. Germline values: CDR1 SGHDN, CDR2 FVKESK. CDR3 length: 14 residues. Clones were read by immunoSEQ multiplex PCR, and TCRdb kept only the in-frame ones, dropping some. The table includes nearly 250,000 clones, approximately 85% detected once. The sequenced sample was PBMCs or T cells enriched from blood (not recorded which). V usage is TRBV14 and J usage is TRBJ2-4; 7 positions agree with TRBD1. This receptor was obtained from a woman in her forties or fifties with acute COVID-19. CDR3 sequence: CASSQVQGSDIQYF. The CDR3, as DNA: TGTGCCAGCAGCCAAGTACAGGGGAGTGACATTCAGTACTTC.